This T cell receptor beta chain is drawn from a study of shared clonotypes between healthy human individuals. The CDR3 is 13 residues long. The germline gives CDR1 SGHRS, CDR2 YFSETQ. Unmatched junction bases numbered 6, after V lost 4 bases and J lost 7 bases. Note on this clone: Its antigen is unidentified.

Study-level results: As a rule, naive subsets had a larger estimated richness than memory subsets.

The assay was immunoSEQ multiplex PCR, and TCRdb's table has in-frame clones only and misses some. The table lists some 2,000,000 clones, 90% to 96% of them singletons, with roughly 0.13% in the top ten. The receptor's source is a man aged 18 to 30 in good health. The sample consisted of naive CD4+ T cells sorted from blood. Regarding subset: CD45RA+ positively selected. The genes are TRBV5-1 and TRBJ2-7; the match to TRBD1 covers 9 bases. The CDR3 spells CASSTDRGLEQYF. DNA of the CDR3: TGCGCCAGCAGCACGGACAGGGGCCTTGAGCAGTACTTC.